A single sample is the source of the 16 T cell receptor beta chains below, sequenced in a study of shared clonotypes between healthy human individuals. Data came from immunoSEQ multiplex PCR; TCRdb stores just in-frame clones and leaves some out. The top ten clones hold roughly 1.5% of a sample with about 1 million clones, roughly 70% of them seen once. The source material was memory CD4+ T cells sorted from blood. Subset here: CD45RA-negative fraction. The receptors come from a young man in good health.

This chain connects TRBV7-2 to TRBJ2-7; no clear D. CDR1 SGHTA and CDR2 FQGNSA come from the germline V gene. The length of the CDR3 is 14 residues. Trimming shortened V by 2 bases and J by 2 bases, and 10 bases separated the two germline ends. The CDR3 here is CASSLSQDAYEQYF. The CDR3 bases are TGTGCCAGCAGCTTATCCCAGGATGCCTACGAGCAGTACTTC.

This clone was counted a single time. Distinct nucleotide sequences in the sample also encode this CDR3. This chain connects TRBV28 to TRBJ2-7; D not certain. CDR1 and CDR2 (germline): MDHEN, SYDVKM. CDR3 length: 11 residues. V was trimmed by 4 bases and J by 4 bases, leaving 5 bases between them. The CDR3 DNA follows: TGTGCCAGCAGTTCCGGTTACGAGCAGTACTTC. As protein: CASSSGYEQYF.

The V and J genes are TRBV10-2 and TRBJ2-5; D perhaps matches TRBD1 (5 bases). Per the germline V gene, CDR1 is WSHSY and CDR2 is SAAADI. V was pared by 2 bases and J by 3 bases, with 7 bases between. The CDR3 covers 13 residues. As DNA, the CDR3 is TGCGCCAGCAGTGAGAGGGGTAAAGAGACCCAGTACTTC. Translation: CASSERGKETQYF.

The chain combines TRBV5-1 with TRBJ2-7, with 7 bases fitting TRBD2. The V and J ends lost 7 bases and 6 bases, in that order; junction bases with no gene match: 13. CDR3 size: 14 residues. Germline V gene data show CDR1 as SGHRS and CDR2 as YFSETQ. CDR3 bases: TGCGCCAGCGCCTTGGGAGGGCCTTATCTCGAGCAGTACTTC. Translated, it gives CASALGGPYLEQYF.

This chain uses TRBV7-9 with TRBJ2-5; TRBD1 might be the D (5 bases). Germline lookup yields CDR1 SEHNR and CDR2 FQNEAQ (reference sequence). The CDR3 length is 16 residues. V shed 5 bases and J shed 5 bases, with 21 bases lying between them. The CDR3 protein is CASSLGNRQRTETQYF. DNA for the CDR3: TGTGCCAGCAGCCTGGGCAACCGACAGAGGACGGAGACCCAGTACTTC.

Worth noting for this clone: At one end, the junction sequence differs from germline, possibly due to a read error. The gene calls are TRBV4-1 and TRBJ2-7; either TRBD1 or TRBD2 may fit D (5 bases each). CDR1 MGHRA and CDR2 YSYEKL come from the germline V gene. The CDR3 is 15 amino acids. This CDR3 reads CTSSPGTERSYEQYF. CDR3 sequence (DNA): TGCACCAGCAGCCCGGGGACCGAGCGTTCCTACGAGCAGTACTTC.

This clone was observed a few times. This sequence joins TRBV6-5 and TRBJ1-2, with 9 bases identical to TRBD1. V lost 4 bases, J lost 7 bases, and 10 bases stayed unmatched. The CDR3 loop spans 15 amino acids. The V gene's germline CDR1 is MNHEY and CDR2 SVGAGI. CDR3 sequence reads: CASSSKGQGEGGYTF. For the CDR3, the DNA is TGTGCCAGCAGTTCTAAGGGACAGGGCGAGGGTGGCTACACCTTC.

The gene calls are TRBV7-6 and TRBJ2-7; no reliable D call. Trimming stripped 1 base from V and 4 bases from J, with 11 bases between. The germline V gene has CDR1 SGHVS and CDR2 FNYEAQ. This CDR3 has 14 amino acids. CDR3 loop: CASSLEQSIYEQYF. Written as DNA, the CDR3 is TGTGCCAGCAGCTTAGAACAGTCTATTTACGAGCAGTACTTC.

This clone was counted between two and nine times. The chain couples TRBV19 to TRBJ2-7; D remains ambiguous. This CDR3 has 12 residues. The V and J ends lost 3 bases and 3 bases respectively, with 6 bases between them. CDR1 and CDR2 (germline): LNHDA, SQIVND (reference sequence). CDR3 DNA: TGTGCCAGTAGTATGACCCGCTACGAGCAGTACTTC. It codes for CASSMTRYEQYF.

J is TRBJ2-3 and V is TRBV11-2; D is unclear. The germline V gene has CDR1 SGHAT and CDR2 FQNNGV. The CDR3 is 15 amino acids. Trimming took 0 bases from V and 10 from J, leaving 17 bases between them. CDR3 loop: CASSLELSRHPSQYF. The CDR3 DNA sequence: TGTGCCAGCAGCTTAGAGTTGTCACGTCATCCATCGCAGTATTTT.

The chain couples TRBV6-1 to TRBJ2-3; weak D call: TRBD2 (5 bases). Between the trimmed V and J ends, which lost 2 bases and 4 bases, there was a span of 13 bases. Germline V gene lookup returns CDR1 MNHNS and CDR2 SASEGT. CDR3 length: 15 amino acids. DNA of the CDR3: TGTGCCAGCAGTGAACGGGGAAGGGTACCAGATACGCAGTATTTT. Its protein is CASSERGRVPDTQYF.

J is TRBJ2-7 and V is TRBV2; D gene ambiguous. V lost 6 bases and J lost 7, with 10 bases in between. The CDR3 has 11 amino acids. Germline V gene data show CDR1 as SNHLY and CDR2 as FYNNEI. The DNA of the CDR3 is TGTGCCAGCAGCCGAGTGGGAGAGCAGTACTTC. As protein: CASSRVGEQYF.

The rearrangement links TRBV7-6 to TRBJ2-5; D is perhaps TRBD1 (5 bases). Germline V CDR1 and CDR2: SGHVS, FNYEAQ. The V and J ends lost 4 bases and 5 bases respectively, with 14 bases between them. This CDR3 is 14 amino acids long. In DNA form, the CDR3 reads TGTGCCAGCAGCTACATGACAGTTTCGGAGACCCAGTACTTC. Translating it yields CASSYMTVSETQYF.

This clone was observed a single time. This chain connects TRBV5-1 to TRBJ2-5, with TRBD1 identical over 11 bases. From germline, CDR1 is SGHRS and CDR2 YFSETQ. The CDR3 length is 16 residues. V dropped 0 bases and J dropped 4; count of bases not matched to a gene: 5. CDR3 in DNA: TGCGCCAGCAGCTTGGCCGGGACAGGGGGGTTAGAGACCCAGTACTTC. Translating it yields CASSLAGTGGLETQYF.

The chain carries TRBV18 and TRBJ2-1; 10 positions agree with TRBD2. V shed 5 bases, J shed 7 bases, and the junction held 14 bases outside the gene matches. The germline V gene encodes CDR1 KGHSH and CDR2 LQKENI. This CDR3 spans 17 amino acids. DNA of the CDR3: TGTGCCAGCTCATCGCCGGGGAGCGGGAGGGCCTTAAATGAGCAGTTCTTC. Translation: CASSSPGSGRALNEQFF.

This chain joins TRBV6-5 and TRBJ2-7; 7 bases line up with TRBD2. Trimming cost V 7 bases and J 1 base; bases outside gene matches: 4. Germline values: CDR1 MNHEY, CDR2 SVGAGI. The CDR3 is 13 residues long. The CDR3 sequence: CASTGGQSYEQYF. The CDR3 DNA sequence: TGTGCCAGCACGGGGGGTCAATCCTACGAGCAGTACTTC.